This passage covers 31 T cell receptor beta chains from one sample sequenced in a study of radiation and T cells in renal cell carcinoma. Documented time point: blood 2 weeks post-SBRT. As for treatment: 15 Gy SBRT to primary tumor, nephrectomy 4 weeks later. Here immunoSEQ multiplex PCR was the method, and the copy in TCRdb shows in-frame clones only, minus some. The data hold roughly 120,000 clones, with over 75% observed a single time. This sample comprised blood, obtained from a patient whose treatment included radiotherapy and nephrectomy. The source is a woman aged 60-75 years with renal cell carcinoma.

This sequence joins TRBV10-3 and TRBJ2-7; D may be TRBD1 (5 bases). The germline gives CDR1 ENHRY, CDR2 SYGVKD. The ends were cut back, 3 bases at V and 6 bases at J, with 6 bases in the middle. The CDR3 spans 11 residues. For the CDR3, the DNA is TGTGCCATCAGTGATCAGGGCGAGCAGTACTTC. Translated, it gives CAISDQGEQYF.

A single count supports this clone. V is TRBV18 and J is TRBJ2-2; perhaps TRBD2 as D (7 bases). Germline CDR1 is KGHSH and CDR2 is LQKENI. The ends were cut back, 2 bases at V and 0 bases at J, with 19 bases in the middle. This CDR3 contains 19 residues. In DNA form, the CDR3 reads TGTGCCAGCTCACCAGGGCGGGGGCTCCGGACTTCGAACACCGGGGAGCTGTTTTTT. Amino acids: CASSPGRGLRTSNTGELFF.

This chain uses TRBV7-3 with TRBJ2-6, with D unclear. Germline CDR1 is SGHTA and CDR2 is FQGTGA. V was trimmed by 3 bases and J by 2 bases, leaving 2 bases between them. CDR3 length equals 13 residues. CDR3 loop: CASSFPGANVLTF. The DNA of the CDR3 is TGTGCCAGCAGCTTTCCTGGGGCCAACGTCCTGACTTTC.

This clone was found a few times. The rearrangement joins TRBV11-2 to TRBJ1-3, with 7 bases matching TRBD1. Germline CDR1 reads SGHAT; CDR2 reads FQNNGV. The CDR3 spans 15 residues. V trimming: 5 bases; J trimming: 6 bases; junction bases outside the gene matches: 10. The CDR3 DNA reads TGTGCCAGCAGCCCTAGCCCTGGACAGGAAAACACCATATATTTT. Amino acid sequence: CASSPSPGQENTIYF.

This clone was counted between two and nine times. The chain recombines TRBV4-1 with TRBJ2-5, with 12 bases identical to TRBD2. In germline, CDR1 is MGHRA, CDR2 YSYEKL. The length of the CDR3 is 19 residues. The trim removed 2 bases at V and 5 bases at J, leaving 15 bases unmatched. CDR3 sequence reads: CASSQRSGLAGGSGETQYF. CDR3 bases: TGCGCCAGCAGCCAAAGATCGGGGCTAGCGGGGGGGTCCGGGGAGACCCAGTACTTC.

The chain couples TRBV11-2 to TRBJ1-1; D is uncertain. CDR3 length equals 14 residues. Per the germline V gene, CDR1 is SGHAT and CDR2 is FQNNGV. V shed 1 base and J shed 1 base, with 7 bases lying between them. The CDR3 reads CASSLVFPNTEAFF. The CDR3 DNA sequence: TGTGCCAGCAGCTTAGTCTTTCCGAACACTGAAGCTTTCTTT.

The DNA of the CDR3 is TGTGCCAGCAGCGTAGATCAGGGAGGCACCATATATTTT. It translates to CASSVDQGGTIYF. The rearrangement uses TRBV9 and TRBJ1-3, with a possible D match to TRBD1 (5 bases). CDR1 SGDLS and CDR2 YYNGEE come from the germline V gene. V was shortened by 0 bases and J by 9 bases, with 10 bases between the two germline ends. CDR3 length: 13 residues.

The chain employs TRBV5-6 and TRBJ1-5; no clear D. V was trimmed by 0 bases and J by 0 bases, leaving 10 bases between them. CDR1 and CDR2 (germline): SGHDT, YYEEEE. The CDR3 is 16 residues long. The CDR3 protein is CASSLGRVYSNQPQHF. CDR3 nucleotide sequence: TGTGCCAGCAGCTTGGGGAGAGTCTATAGCAATCAGCCCCAGCATTTT.

This chain uses TRBV2 with TRBJ1-2; D gene uncertain. V was clipped by 7 bases and J by 7 bases, with 16 bases between them. CDR1 and CDR2 (germline): SNHLY, FYNNEI. The CDR3 has 13 amino acids. CDR3 bases: TGTGCCAGCATGAGAGGGATCGATAGTGGCTACACCTTC. This encodes CASMRGIDSGYTF.

This clone has only a few counts. The V call is TRBV19, the J call TRBJ2-3; 7 bases match TRBD1. Germline loops: CDR1 LNHDA, CDR2 SQIVND (reference sequence). V lost 5 bases and J lost 0; bases outside the gene matches: 5. The CDR3 has 15 residues. The CDR3 region has the DNA TGTGCCAGTAGTTCGTGGGACAGTAGCACAGATACGCAGTATTTT. It translates to CASSSWDSSTDTQYF.

This chain joins TRBV30 and TRBJ1-2; D is ambiguous. The length of the CDR3 is 14 residues. Deletions cut 3 bases from V and 8 bases from J, with 19 bases between. CDR1 is GTSNPN, CDR2 SVGIG, per germline (reference sequence). This chain's CDR3 is CAWRRIGWDEGYTF. DNA for the CDR3: TGTGCCTGGAGGAGAATTGGGTGGGATGAGGGCTACACCTTC.

The V call is TRBV11-2, the J call TRBJ2-6; 12 bases are a match to TRBD1. V lost 10 bases and J lost 3; bases outside the gene matches: 7. This CDR3 has 16 amino acids. The germline CDR1 and CDR2 sequences are SGHAT and FQNNGV. CDR3 sequence (DNA): TGTGCCATCCGGCGGGACAGGGGGCTTGGGGCCAACGTCCTGACTTTC. This codes for CAIRRDRGLGANVLTF.

This chain uses TRBV5-1 with TRBJ1-4; the D gene is possibly TRBD1 (5 bases). Germline CDR1 SGHRS, CDR2 YFSETQ. The germline V and J ends were trimmed by 4 bases and 2 bases, with 9 bases remaining between them. This CDR3 contains 14 residues. DNA of the CDR3: TGCGCCAGCAGCAGGGACCCTACTAATGAAAAACTGTTTTTT. It translates to CASSRDPTNEKLFF.

J is TRBJ2-6 and V is TRBV5-4, with D possibly matching TRBD2 (5 bases). Germline V gene data show CDR1 as SGHNT and CDR2 as YYREEE (reference sequence). Trimming left V 0 bases short and J 4 bases short, with 14 bases between. CDR3 length: 17 residues. The CDR3 sequence: CASSLEVSGYGANVLTF. For the CDR3, the DNA is TGTGCCAGCAGCTTGGAGGTCTCGGGGTACGGGGCCAACGTCCTGACTTTC.

This clone was observed a few times. This sequence joins TRBV27 and TRBJ2-3, with D perhaps TRBD1 or TRBD2 (5 bases each). The germline V gene has CDR1 MNHEY and CDR2 SMNVEV (reference sequence). The CDR3 consists of 14 residues. Trimming removed 5 bases at V and 10 bases at J, with 19 bases between. The CDR3 here is CASSPGTNPRAQYF. The CDR3 DNA is TGTGCCAGCAGTCCGGGGACCAATCCGAGGGCGCAGTATTTT.

The CDR3 nucleotides are TGTGCCATCTCCTACAGGGAAGATAATTCACCCCTCCACTTT. This encodes CAISYREDNSPLHF. The chain couples TRBV6-6 to TRBJ1-6, with a tentative D call TRBD1 (6 bases). Germline CDR1 reads MNHNY; CDR2 reads SVGAGI (reference sequence). Trimming removed 10 bases from V and 5 bases from J, with 15 bases in between. This CDR3 is 14 amino acids long.

This clone showed up just once. This rearrangement joins TRBV5-1 to TRBJ2-5; a possible D gene is TRBD1 (6 bases). The ends were cut back, 1 base at V and 7 bases at J, with 29 bases in the middle. The CDR3 has 19 residues. Germline CDR1 and CDR2: SGHRS and YFSETQ. In DNA, the CDR3 is TGCGCCAGCAGCTTGAACCAACACGGACAGAATACCCCCCACCGGACCCAGTACTTC. This gives the protein CASSLNQHGQNTPHRTQYF.

The chain links TRBV7-2 to TRBJ2-1, with D perhaps matching TRBD1 or TRBD2 (5 bases each). The CDR3 is 14 residues long. Germline-derived CDR1 and CDR2 are SGHTA and FQGNSA. V lost 2 bases and J lost 3, with 8 bases in between. DNA of the CDR3: TGTGCCAGCAGCTTATTTGGGGGCTACAATGAGCAGTTCTTC. Its translation: CASSLFGGYNEQFF. Drawing the rest from reference TRBV7-2 and TRBJ2-1, the complete variable domain is GAGVSQSPSNKVTEKGKDVELRCDPISGHTALYWYRQSLGQGLEFLIYFQGNSAPDKSGLPSDRFSAERTGGSVSTLTIQRTQQEDSAVYLCASSLFGGYNEQFFGPGTRLTVL.

The chain joins TRBV6-6 to TRBJ1-4, with TRBD1 as a possible D gene (6 bases). The CDR3 totals 14 residues. Germline V gene data show CDR1 as MNHNY and CDR2 as SVGAGI (reference sequence). V was cut by 5 bases and J by 4 bases, with 11 bases left in between. In DNA, the CDR3 is TGTGCCAGCAGTCCGGGGGGCGTTAATGAAAAACTGTTTTTT. As protein: CASSPGGVNEKLFF.

The table lists this clone with a count of one. The chain employs TRBV7-9 and TRBJ2-7; D gene uncertain. Germline V gene sequence: CDR1 SEHNR, CDR2 FQNEAQ (reference sequence). V was shortened by 5 bases and J by 5 bases, with 10 bases between the two germline ends. CDR3 length equals 12 residues. The CDR3 protein is CASSPVTDEQYF. CDR3 DNA: TGTGCCAGCAGCCCCGTGACGGACGAGCAGTACTTC.

About this clone: Other DNA sequences in the sample encode the same CDR3. V usage is TRBV6-4 and J usage is TRBJ2-2; no clear D. Germline CDR1 MRHNA, CDR2 SNTAGT. Trimming removed 4 bases at V and 4 bases at J, with 10 bases between. The CDR3 is 14 amino acids. For the CDR3, the DNA is TGTGCCAGCAGTGCCGCCCCAGGCACCGGGGAGCTGTTTTTT. Encoded protein: CASSAAPGTGELFF.

J is TRBJ1-1 and V is TRBV7-2, with D maybe TRBD1 (5 bases). The germline V gene has CDR1 SGHTA and CDR2 FQGNSA. V lost 1 base and J 4 bases, leaving 13 bases between the germline ends. The CDR3 sequence is 15 residues long. CDR3 sequence reads: CASSLGTQGGTEAFF. CDR3 sequence (DNA): TGTGCCAGCAGCTTAGGAACTCAGGGAGGCACTGAAGCTTTCTTT.

The chain has TRBV19 and TRBJ2-7; 8 bases are a match to TRBD1. The CDR3 is made up of 13 amino acids. V shed 9 bases, J shed 0 bases, and the junction held 4 bases outside the gene matches. In germline, CDR1 is LNHDA, CDR2 SQIVND (reference sequence). This CDR3 is CASSDRVSYEQYF. CDR3 DNA sequence: TGTGCCAGCTCGGACAGGGTCTCCTACGAGCAGTACTTC.

V gene TRBV6-5 combines with J gene TRBJ2-7; D may be TRBD1 (5 bases). V lost 10 bases and J 7 bases, leaving 11 bases between the germline ends. This CDR3 has 10 residues. From germline, CDR1 is MNHEY and CDR2 SVGAGI. CDR3: CAIGNREQYF. The DNA for the CDR3 is TGTGCCATCGGAAACAGGGAGCAGTACTTC.

V and J are TRBV4-1 and TRBJ1-1; the D is unclear. Germline values: CDR1 MGHRA, CDR2 YSYEKL. V lost 1 base to trimming and J lost 4 bases, with 10 bases between them. The CDR3 totals 14 residues. DNA for the CDR3: TGCGCCAGCAGCCAAGTCGGGCAGGTCACTGAAGCTTTCTTT. Protein sequence: CASSQVGQVTEAFF.

The chain employs TRBV4-2 and TRBJ1-1; D remains ambiguous. This CDR3 is built from 13 residues. Looked up from germline, CDR1 is LGHNA and CDR2 is YNFKEQ. Deletions cut 0 bases from V and 3 bases from J, with 5 bases between. CDR3 bases: TGTGCCAGCAGCCAAGATACGGACACTGAAGCTTTCTTT. This gives the protein CASSQDTDTEAFF.

The chain recombines TRBV4-1 with TRBJ1-1; D unresolved. Per the germline V gene, CDR1 is MGHRA and CDR2 is YSYEKL. The CDR3 is 14 residues long. Trimming removed 1 base at V and 0 bases at J, with 6 bases between. CDR3 sequence: CASSQGGLNTEAFF. CDR3 DNA sequence: TGCGCCAGCAGCCAAGGAGGCCTGAACACTGAAGCTTTCTTT.

The chain links TRBV6-1 to TRBJ2-2, with D unresolved. CDR1 MNHNS and CDR2 SASEGT come from the germline V gene. The CDR3 covers 14 residues. The V end lost 2 bases, the J end lost 2 bases, and 6 bases lay between the germline ends. The CDR3 is CASSEFGNTGELFF. CDR3 nucleotide sequence: TGTGCCAGCAGTGAATTCGGTAACACCGGGGAGCTGTTTTTT.

The chain uses TRBV9 and TRBJ1-6, with TRBD1 identical over 9 bases. This CDR3 is built from 16 residues. Germline CDR1 and CDR2: SGDLS and YYNGEE. The junction had 8 bases not matched to a gene; V was cut back by 2 bases and J by 8 bases. CDR3 sequence: CASSVGNRGLDSPLHF. The CDR3 DNA reads TGTGCCAGCAGCGTCGGGAACAGGGGGCTGGATTCACCCCTCCACTTT.

This rearrangement joins TRBV5-1 to TRBJ2-6, with D uncertain. Germline loops: CDR1 SGHRS, CDR2 YFSETQ. The CDR3 has 17 amino acids. V was cut by 0 bases and J by 0 bases, with 10 bases left in between. CDR3 sequence reads: CASSLVDPISGANVLTF. CDR3 bases: TGCGCCAGCAGCTTGGTTGATCCGATCTCTGGGGCCAACGTCCTGACTTTC.

The chain uses TRBV28 and TRBJ1-2; 7 bases agree with TRBD1. V lost 3 bases, J lost 8 bases, and 6 bases stayed unmatched. The length of the CDR3 is 13 residues. The germline gives CDR1 MDHEN, CDR2 SYDVKM. The CDR3 spells CASSFEGARGYTF. The CDR3 DNA follows: TGTGCCAGCAGTTTTGAGGGGGCGCGGGGCTACACCTTC.